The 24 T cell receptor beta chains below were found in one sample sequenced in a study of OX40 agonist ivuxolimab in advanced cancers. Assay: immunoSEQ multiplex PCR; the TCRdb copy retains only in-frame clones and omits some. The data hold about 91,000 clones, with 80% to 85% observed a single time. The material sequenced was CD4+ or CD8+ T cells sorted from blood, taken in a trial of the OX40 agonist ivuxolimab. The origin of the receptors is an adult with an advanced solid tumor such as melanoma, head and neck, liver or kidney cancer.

The CDR3 DNA sequence: TGTGCCAGCAGCTCGGGGGGGAATTACAATGAGCAGTTCTTC. Translated, it gives CASSSGGNYNEQFF. The chain has TRBV7-3 and TRBJ2-1; 8 bases agree with TRBD2. Germline CDR1 SGHTA, CDR2 FQGTGA. Trimming took 4 bases from V and 4 from J; bases not matched to a gene: 3. The CDR3 consists of 14 residues. The full variable domain, rest sourced from reference TRBV7-3 and TRBJ2-1, is GAGVSQTPSNKVTEKGKYVELRCDPISGHTALYWYRQSLGQGPEFLIYFQGTGAADDSGLPNDRFFAVRPEGSVSTLKIQRTERGDSAVYLCASSSGGNYNEQFFGPGTRLTVL.

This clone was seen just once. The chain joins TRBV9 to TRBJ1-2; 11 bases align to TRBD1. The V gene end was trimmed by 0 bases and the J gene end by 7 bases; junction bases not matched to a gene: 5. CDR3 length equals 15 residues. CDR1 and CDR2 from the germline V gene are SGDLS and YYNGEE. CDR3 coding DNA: TGTGCCAGCAGCGTAGCGGGGACAGGGGGAAGTGGCTACACCTTC. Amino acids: CASSVAGTGGSGYTF.

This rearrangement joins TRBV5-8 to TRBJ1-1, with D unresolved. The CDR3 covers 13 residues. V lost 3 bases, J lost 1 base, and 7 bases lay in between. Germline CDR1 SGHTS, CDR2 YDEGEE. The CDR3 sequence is CASSYHRNTEAFF. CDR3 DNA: TGTGCCAGCAGCTACCATCGGAACACTGAAGCTTTCTTT.

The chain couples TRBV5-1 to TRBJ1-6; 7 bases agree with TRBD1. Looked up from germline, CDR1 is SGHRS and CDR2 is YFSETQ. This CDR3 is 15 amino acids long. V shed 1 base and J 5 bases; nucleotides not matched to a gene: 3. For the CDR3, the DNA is TGCGCCAGCAGCTTGAGGCAGGGGGATAATTCACCCCTCCACTTT. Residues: CASSLRQGDNSPLHF.

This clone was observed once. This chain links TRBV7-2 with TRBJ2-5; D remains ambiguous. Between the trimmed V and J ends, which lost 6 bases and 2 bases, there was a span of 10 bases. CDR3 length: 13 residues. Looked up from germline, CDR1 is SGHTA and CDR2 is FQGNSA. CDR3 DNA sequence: TGTGCCAGCAGTACCCGGGTACAAGAGACCCAGTACTTC. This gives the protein CASSTRVQETQYF.

CDR3 DNA: TGTGCCAGCAGCCTCAGGGTTTTAGATTCACCCCTCCACTTT. Its translation is CASSLRVLDSPLHF. This sequence joins TRBV7-6 and TRBJ1-6; tentatively, D is TRBD1 (5 bases). The germline V and J ends were trimmed by 5 bases and 8 bases, with 13 bases remaining between them. The CDR3 is 14 amino acids. Germline V CDR1 and CDR2: SGHVS, FNYEAQ.

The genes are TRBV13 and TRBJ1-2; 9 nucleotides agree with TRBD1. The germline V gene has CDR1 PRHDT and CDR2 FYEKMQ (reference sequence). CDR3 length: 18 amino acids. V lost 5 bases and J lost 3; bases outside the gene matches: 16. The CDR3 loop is CASSLSAPGTGYDYGYTF. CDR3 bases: TGTGCCAGCAGCCTCTCCGCACCCGGGACAGGGTATGACTATGGCTACACCTTC.

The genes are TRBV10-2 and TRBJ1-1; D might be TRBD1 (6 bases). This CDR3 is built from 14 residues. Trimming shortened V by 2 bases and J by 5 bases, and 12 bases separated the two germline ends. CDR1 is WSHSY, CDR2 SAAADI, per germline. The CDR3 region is CASSEAGTRTEAFF. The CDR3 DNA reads TGCGCCAGCAGTGAGGCAGGGACAAGGACTGAAGCTTTCTTT.

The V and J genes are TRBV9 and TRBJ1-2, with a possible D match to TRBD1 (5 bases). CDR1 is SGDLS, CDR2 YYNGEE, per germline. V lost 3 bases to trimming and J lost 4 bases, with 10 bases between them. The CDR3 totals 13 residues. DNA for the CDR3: TGTGCCAGCAGCGATAGGGACTTCTATGGCTACACCTTC. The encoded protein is CASSDRDFYGYTF. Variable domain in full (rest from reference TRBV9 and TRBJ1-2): DSGVTQTPKHLITATGQRVTLRCSPRSGDLSVYWYQQSLDQGLQFLIQYYNGEERAKGNILERFSAQQFPDLHSELNLSSLELGDSALYFCASSDRDFYGYTFGSGTRLTVV.

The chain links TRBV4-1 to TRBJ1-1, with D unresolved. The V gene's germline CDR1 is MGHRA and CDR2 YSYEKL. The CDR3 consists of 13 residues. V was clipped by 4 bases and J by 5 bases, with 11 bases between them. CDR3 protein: CASSLLRETEAFF. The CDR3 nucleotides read TGCGCCAGCAGCCTCCTCCGTGAGACTGAAGCTTTCTTT.

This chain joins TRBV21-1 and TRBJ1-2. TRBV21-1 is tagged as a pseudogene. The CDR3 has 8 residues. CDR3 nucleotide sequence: TGTGCCAGCCGGGGCTACACCTTC. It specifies CASRGYTF.

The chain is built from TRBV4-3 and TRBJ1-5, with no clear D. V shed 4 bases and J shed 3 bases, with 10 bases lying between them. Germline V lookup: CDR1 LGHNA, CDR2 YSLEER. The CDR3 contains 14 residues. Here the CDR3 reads CASSLTPDNQPQHF. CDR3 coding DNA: TGCGCCAGCAGCCTAACACCCGACAATCAGCCCCAGCATTTT.

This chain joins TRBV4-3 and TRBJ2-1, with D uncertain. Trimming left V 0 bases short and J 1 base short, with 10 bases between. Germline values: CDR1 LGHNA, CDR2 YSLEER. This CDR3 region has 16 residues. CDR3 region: CASSQDRARSYNEQFF. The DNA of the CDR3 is TGCGCCAGCAGCCAAGATCGGGCCAGATCCTACAATGAGCAGTTCTTC.

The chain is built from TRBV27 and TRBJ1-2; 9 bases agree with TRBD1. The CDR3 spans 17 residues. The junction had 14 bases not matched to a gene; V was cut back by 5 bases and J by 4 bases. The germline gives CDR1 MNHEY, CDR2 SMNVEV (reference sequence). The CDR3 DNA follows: TGTGCCAGCAGTCCGGGACAGGGAGGGGGAGGGGCCTATGGCTACACCTTC. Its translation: CASSPGQGGGGAYGYTF.

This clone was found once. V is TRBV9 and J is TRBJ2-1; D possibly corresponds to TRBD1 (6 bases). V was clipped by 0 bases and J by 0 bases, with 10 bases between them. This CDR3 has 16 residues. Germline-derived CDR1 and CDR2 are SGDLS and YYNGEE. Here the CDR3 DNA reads TGTGCCAGCAGCGTAGTTGGACAGACCTCCTACAATGAGCAGTTCTTC. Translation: CASSVVGQTSYNEQFF.

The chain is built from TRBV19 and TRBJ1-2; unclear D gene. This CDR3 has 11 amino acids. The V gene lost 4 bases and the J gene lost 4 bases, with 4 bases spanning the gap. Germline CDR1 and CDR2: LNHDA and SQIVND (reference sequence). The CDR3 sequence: CASSKPYGYTF. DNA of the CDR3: TGTGCCAGTAGTAAGCCCTATGGCTACACCTTC.

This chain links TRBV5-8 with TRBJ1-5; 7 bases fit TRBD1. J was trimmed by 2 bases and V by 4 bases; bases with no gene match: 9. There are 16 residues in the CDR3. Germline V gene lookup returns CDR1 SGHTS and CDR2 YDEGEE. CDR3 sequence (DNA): TGTGCCAGCAGCCCAGAGACAGGGCGAGGCAATCAGCCCCAGCATTTT. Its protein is CASSPETGRGNQPQHF.

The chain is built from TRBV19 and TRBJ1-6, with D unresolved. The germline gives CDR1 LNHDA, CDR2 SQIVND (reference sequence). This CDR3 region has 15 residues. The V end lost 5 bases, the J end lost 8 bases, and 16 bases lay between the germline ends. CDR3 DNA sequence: TGTGCCAGTAGTGGCATCTCGGGTGGGGATTCACCCCTCCACTTT. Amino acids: CASSGISGGDSPLHF.

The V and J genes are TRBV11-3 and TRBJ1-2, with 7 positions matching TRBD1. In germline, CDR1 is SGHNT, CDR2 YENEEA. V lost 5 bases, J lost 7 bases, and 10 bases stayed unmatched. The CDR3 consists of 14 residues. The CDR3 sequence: CASSAEQGLSGYTF. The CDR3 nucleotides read TGTGCCAGCAGCGCCGAACAGGGGTTGAGTGGCTACACCTTC.

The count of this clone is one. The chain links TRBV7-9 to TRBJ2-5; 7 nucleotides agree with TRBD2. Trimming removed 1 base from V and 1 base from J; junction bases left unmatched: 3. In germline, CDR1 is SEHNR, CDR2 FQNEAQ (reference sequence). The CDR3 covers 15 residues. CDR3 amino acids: CASSLVERGQETQYF. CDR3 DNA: TGTGCCAGCAGCTTAGTCGAGCGGGGCCAAGAGACCCAGTACTTC.

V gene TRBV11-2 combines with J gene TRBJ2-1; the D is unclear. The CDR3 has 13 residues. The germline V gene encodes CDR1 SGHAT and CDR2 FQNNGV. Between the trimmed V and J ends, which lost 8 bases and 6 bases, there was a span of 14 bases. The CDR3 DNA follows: TGTGCCAGCGGGGTGGCAGGCAGCAATGAGCAGTTCTTC. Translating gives CASGVAGSNEQFF.

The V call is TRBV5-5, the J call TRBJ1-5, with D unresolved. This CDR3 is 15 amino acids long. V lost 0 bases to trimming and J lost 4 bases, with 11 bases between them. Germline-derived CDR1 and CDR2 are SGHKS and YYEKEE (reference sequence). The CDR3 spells CASSLEGVRNQPQHF. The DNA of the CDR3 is TGTGCCAGCAGCTTGGAGGGAGTAAGGAATCAGCCCCAGCATTTT. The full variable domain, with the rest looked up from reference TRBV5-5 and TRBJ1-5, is DAGVTQSPTHLIKTRGQQVTLRCSPISGHKSVSWYQQVLGQGPQFIFQYYEKEERGRGNFPDRFSARQFPNYSSELNVNALLLGDSALYLCASSLEGVRNQPQHFGDGTRLSIL.

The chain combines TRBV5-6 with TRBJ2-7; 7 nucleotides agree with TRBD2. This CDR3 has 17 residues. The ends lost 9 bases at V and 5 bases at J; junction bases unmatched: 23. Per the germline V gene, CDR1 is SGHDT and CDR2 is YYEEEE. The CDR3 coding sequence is TGTGCCACCTCCTTCGCTCCGGGGACTATTACTTCGGACGAGCAGTACTTC. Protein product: CATSFAPGTITSDEQYF.

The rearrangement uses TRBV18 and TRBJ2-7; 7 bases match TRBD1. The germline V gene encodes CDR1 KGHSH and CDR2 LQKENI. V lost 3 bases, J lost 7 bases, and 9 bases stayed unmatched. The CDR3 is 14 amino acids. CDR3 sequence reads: CASSPRDSLDEQYV. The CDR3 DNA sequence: TGTGCCAGCTCACCCCGGGACAGTTTGGATGAGCAGTACGTC.